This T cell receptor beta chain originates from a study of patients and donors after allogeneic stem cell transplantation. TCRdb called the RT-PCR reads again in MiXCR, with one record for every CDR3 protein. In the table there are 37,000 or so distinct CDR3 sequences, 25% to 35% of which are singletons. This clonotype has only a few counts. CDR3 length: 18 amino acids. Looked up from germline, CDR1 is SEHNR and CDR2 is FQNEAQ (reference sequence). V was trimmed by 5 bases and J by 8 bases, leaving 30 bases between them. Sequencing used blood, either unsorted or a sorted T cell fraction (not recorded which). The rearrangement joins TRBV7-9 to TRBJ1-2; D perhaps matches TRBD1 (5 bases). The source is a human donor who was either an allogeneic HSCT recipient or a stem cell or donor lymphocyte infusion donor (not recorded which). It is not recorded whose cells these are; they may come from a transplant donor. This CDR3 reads CASSRGHLQERRLVGYTF. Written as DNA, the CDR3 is TGTGCCAGCAGCCGAGGCCACTTACAGGAAAGGCGGTTAGTAGGCTACACCTTC.